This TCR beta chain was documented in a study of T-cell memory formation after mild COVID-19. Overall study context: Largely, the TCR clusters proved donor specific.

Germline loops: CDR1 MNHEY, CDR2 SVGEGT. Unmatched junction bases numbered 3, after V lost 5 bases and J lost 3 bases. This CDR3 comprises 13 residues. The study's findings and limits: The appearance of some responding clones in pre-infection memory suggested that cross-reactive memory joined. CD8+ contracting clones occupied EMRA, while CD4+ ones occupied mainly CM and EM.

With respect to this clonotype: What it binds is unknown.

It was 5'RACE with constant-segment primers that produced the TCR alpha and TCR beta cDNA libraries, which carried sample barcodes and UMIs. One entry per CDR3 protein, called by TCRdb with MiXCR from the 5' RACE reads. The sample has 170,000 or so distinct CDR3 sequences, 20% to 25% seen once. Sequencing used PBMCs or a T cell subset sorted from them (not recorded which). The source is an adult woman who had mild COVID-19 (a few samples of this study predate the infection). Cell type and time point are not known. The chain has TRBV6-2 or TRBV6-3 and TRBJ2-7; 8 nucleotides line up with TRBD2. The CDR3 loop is CASSLLADYEQYF. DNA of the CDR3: TGTGCCAGCAGTCTACTAGCGGACTACGAGCAGTACTTC.